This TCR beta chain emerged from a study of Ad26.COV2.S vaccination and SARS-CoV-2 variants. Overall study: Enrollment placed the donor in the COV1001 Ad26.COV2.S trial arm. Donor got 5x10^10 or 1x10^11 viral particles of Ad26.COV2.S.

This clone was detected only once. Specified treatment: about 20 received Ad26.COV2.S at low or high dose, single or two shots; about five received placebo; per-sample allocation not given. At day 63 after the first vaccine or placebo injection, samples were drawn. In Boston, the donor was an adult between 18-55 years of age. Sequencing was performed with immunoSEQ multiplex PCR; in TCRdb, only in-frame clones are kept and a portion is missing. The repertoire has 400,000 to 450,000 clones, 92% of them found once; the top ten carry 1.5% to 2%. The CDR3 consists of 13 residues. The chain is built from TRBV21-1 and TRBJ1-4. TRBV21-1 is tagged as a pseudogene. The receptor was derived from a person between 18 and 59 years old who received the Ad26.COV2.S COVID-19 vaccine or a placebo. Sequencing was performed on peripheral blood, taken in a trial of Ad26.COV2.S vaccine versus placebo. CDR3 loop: CASRSGTNEKLFF. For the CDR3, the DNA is TGTGCCAGCAGGAGTGGGACTAATGAAAAACTGTTTTTT.